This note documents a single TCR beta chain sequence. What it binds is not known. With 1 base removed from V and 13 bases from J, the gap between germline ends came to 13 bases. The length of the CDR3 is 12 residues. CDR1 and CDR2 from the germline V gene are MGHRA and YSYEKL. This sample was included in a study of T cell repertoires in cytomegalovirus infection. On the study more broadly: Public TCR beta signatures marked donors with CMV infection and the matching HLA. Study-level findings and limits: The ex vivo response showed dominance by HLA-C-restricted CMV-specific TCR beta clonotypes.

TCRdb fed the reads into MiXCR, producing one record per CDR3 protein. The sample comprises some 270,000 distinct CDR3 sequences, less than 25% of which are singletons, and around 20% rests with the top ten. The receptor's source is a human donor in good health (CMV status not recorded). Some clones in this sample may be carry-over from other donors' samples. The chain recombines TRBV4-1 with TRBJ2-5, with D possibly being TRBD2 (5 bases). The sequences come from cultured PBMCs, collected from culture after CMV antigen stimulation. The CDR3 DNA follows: TGCGCCAGCAGCCAAGCTGGGCTAGCTCCGTACTTC. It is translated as CASSQAGLAPYF.